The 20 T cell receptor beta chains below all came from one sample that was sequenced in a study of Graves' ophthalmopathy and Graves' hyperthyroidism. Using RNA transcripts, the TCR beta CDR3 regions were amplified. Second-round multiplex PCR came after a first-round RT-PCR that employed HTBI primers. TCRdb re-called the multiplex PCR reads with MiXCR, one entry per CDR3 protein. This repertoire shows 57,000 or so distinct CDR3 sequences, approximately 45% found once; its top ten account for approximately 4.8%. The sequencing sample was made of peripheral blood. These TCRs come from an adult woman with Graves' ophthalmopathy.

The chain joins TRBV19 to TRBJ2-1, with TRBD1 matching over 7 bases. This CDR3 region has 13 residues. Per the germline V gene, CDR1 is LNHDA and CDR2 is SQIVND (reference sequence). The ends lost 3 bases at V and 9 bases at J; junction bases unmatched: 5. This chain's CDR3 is CASSILGQSEQFF. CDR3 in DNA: TGTGCCAGTAGTATCTTGGGACAGTCTGAGCAGTTCTTC.

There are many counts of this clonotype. CDR3 amino acids: CASSTTSGAYEQYF. CDR3 in DNA: TGTGCCAGCAGTACCACTAGCGGGGCCTACGAGCAGTACTTC. J is TRBJ2-7 and V is TRBV6-5, with 10 bases fitting TRBD2. In germline, CDR1 is MNHEY, CDR2 SVGAGI. There are 14 residues in the CDR3. The trim removed 5 bases at V and 2 bases at J, leaving 3 bases unmatched.

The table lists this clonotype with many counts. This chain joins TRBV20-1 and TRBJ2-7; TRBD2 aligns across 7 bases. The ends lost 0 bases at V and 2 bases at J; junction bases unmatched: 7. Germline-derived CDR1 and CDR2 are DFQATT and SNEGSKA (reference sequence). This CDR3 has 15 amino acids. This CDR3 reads CSARDLAGEAYEQYF. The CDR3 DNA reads TGCAGTGCTAGAGATCTGGCGGGAGAGGCCTACGAGCAGTACTTC.

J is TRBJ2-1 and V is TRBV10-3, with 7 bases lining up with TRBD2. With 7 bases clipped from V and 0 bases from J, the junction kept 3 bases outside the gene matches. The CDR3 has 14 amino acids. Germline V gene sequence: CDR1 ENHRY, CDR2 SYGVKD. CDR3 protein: CAINERGSYNEQFF. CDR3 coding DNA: TGTGCCATCAACGAGCGGGGCTCCTACAATGAGCAGTTCTTC.

Here the CDR3 reads CGTDTQYF. The CDR3 DNA reads TGCGGCACAGATACGCAGTATTTT. J is TRBJ2-3 and V is TRBV20-1; the D is unclear. This CDR3 region has 8 residues. Germline CDR1 reads DFQATT; CDR2 reads SNEGSKA (reference sequence).

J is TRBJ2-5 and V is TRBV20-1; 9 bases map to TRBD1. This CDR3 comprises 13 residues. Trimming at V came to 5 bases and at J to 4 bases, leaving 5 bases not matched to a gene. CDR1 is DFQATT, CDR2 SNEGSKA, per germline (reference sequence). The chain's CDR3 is CSAERTGVETQYF. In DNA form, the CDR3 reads TGCAGTGCTGAGAGGACAGGGGTAGAGACCCAGTACTTC.

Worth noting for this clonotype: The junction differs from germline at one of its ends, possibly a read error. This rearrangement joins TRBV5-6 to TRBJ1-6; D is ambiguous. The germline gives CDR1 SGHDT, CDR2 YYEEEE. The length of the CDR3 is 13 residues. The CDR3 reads CVSNFRANSPLHF. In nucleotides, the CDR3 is TGTGTCAGCAACTTCAGAGCGAATTCACCCCTCCACTTT. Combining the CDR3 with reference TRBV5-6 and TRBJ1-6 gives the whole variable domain DAGVTQSPTHLIKTRGQQVTLRCSPKSGHDTVSWYQQALGQGPQFIFQYYEEEERQRGNFPDRFSGHQFPNYSSELNVNALLLGDSALYLCVSNFRANSPLHFGNGTRLTVT.

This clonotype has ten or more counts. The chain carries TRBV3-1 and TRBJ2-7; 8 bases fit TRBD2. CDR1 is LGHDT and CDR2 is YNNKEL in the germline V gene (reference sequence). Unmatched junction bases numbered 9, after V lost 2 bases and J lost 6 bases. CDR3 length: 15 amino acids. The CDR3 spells CASSQIAGAGGEQYF. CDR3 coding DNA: TGTGCCAGCAGCCAAATCGCTGGGGCGGGGGGCGAGCAGTACTTC.

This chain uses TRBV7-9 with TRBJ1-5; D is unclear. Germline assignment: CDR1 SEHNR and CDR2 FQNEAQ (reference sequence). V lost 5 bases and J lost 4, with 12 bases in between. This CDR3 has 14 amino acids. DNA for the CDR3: TGTGCCAGCAGCGCGGGGTCCTGGAATCAGCCCCAGCATTTT. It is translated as CASSAGSWNQPQHF.

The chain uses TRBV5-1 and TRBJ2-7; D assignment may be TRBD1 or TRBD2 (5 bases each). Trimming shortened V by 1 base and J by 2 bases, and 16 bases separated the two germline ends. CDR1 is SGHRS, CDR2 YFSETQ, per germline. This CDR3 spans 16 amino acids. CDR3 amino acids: CASSLTNRDGAYEQYF. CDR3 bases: TGCGCCAGCAGCTTGACAAACCGGGACGGGGCCTACGAGCAGTACTTC.

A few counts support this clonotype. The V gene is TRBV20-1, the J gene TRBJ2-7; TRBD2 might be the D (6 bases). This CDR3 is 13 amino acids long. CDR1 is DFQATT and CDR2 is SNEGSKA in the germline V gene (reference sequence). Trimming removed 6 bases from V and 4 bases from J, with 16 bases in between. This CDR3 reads CSAGGGALYEQYF. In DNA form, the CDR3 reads TGCAGTGCGGGGGGTGGGGCGTTGTACGAGCAGTACTTC.

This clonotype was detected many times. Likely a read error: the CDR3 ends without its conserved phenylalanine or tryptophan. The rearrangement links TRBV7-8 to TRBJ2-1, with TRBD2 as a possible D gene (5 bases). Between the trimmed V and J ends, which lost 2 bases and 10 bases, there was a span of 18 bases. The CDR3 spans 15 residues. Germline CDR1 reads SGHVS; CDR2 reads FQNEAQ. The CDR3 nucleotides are TGTGCCAGCAGCTTAAACTTGGGAGCCGCCGAGGAGCAGTTCCTC. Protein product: CASSLNLGAAEEQFL.

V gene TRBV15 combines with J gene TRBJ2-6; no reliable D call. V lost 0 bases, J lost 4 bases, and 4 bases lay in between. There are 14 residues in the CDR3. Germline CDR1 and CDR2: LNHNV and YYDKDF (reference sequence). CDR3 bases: TGTGCCACCAGCAGAGATGCCGGGGCCAACGTCCTGACTTTC. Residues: CATSRDAGANVLTF.

CDR3 bases: TGTGCCAGTAGTATAGAGAAAACAGGGAGGGAGACCCAGTACTTC. Translating it yields CASSIEKTGRETQYF. The chain carries TRBV19 and TRBJ2-5; the D call may be TRBD1 or TRBD2 (6 bases each). CDR1 is LNHDA and CDR2 is SQIVND in the germline V gene (reference sequence). The CDR3 contains 15 residues. V lost 0 bases and J 5 bases, leaving 13 bases between the germline ends.

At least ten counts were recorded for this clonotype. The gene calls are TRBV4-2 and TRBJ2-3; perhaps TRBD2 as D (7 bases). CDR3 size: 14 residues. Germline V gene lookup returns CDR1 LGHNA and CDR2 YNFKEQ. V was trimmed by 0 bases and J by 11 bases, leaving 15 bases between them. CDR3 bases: TGTGCCAGCAGCCAAGATCGTTGGGGAGGGGGGCAGTATTTT. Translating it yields CASSQDRWGGGQYF.

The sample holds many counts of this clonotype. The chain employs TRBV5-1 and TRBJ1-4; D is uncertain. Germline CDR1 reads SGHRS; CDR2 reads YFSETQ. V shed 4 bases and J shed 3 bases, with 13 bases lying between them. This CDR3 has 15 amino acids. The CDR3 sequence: CASSIGSLANEKLFF. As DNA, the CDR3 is TGCGCCAGCAGCATCGGGAGCTTGGCTAATGAAAAACTGTTTTTT.

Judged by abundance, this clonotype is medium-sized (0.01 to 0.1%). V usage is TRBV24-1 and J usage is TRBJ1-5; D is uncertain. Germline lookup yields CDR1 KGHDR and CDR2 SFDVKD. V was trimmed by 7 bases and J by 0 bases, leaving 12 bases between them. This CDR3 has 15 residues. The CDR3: CATSARGSSNQPQHF. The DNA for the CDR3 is TGTGCCACCAGCGCGCGAGGCAGTAGCAATCAGCCCCAGCATTTT.

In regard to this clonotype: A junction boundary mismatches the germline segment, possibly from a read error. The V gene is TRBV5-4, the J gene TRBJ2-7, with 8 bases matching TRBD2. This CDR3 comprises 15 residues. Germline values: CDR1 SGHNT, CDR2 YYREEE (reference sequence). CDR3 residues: CASSLRTGGWDEQYF. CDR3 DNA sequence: TGCGCCAGCAGCTTGAGAACGGGAGGGTGGGACGAGCAGTACTTC.

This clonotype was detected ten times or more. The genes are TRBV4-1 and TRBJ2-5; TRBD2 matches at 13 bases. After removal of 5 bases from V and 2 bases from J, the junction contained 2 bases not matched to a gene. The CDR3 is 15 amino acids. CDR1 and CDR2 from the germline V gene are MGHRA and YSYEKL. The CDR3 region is CASSRTSGRQETQYF. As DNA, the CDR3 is TGCGCCAGCAGCAGGACTAGCGGGAGACAAGAGACCCAGTACTTC.

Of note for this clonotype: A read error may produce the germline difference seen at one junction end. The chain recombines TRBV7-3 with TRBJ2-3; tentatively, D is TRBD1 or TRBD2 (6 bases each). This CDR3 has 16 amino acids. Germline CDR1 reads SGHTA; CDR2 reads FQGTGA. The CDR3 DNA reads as TGCGCCAACAGCTCGCAAGGGGGAGGCCTTTTGAATACGCAGTATTTT. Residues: CANSSQGGGLLNTQYF.